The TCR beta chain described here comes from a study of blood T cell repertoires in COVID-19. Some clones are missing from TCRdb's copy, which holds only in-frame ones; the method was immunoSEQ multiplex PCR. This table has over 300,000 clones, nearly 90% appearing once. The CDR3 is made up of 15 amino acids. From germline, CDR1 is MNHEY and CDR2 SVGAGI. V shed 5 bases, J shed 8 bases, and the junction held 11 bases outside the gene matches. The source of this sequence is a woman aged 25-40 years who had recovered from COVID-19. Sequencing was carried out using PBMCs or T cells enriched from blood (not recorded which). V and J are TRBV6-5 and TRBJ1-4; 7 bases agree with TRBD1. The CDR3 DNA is TGTGCCAGCAGTCTCGAGGGGGCGCGAAGGGAAAAACTGTTTTTT. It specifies CASSLEGARREKLFF.